This T cell receptor beta chain was recorded in a study of cytomegalovirus exposure and HLA in healthy donors. Concerning this clone itself: Antigen unknown.

The primer mix had 60 Vbeta and 13 Jbeta primers. Profiled with immunoSEQ multiplex PCR; TCRdb holds only in-frame clones, not every one. The sample lists fewer than 250,000 clones; around 79% were seen once. General observations from the study: Earlier results showed most TCR beta V segments being productive about 87% or about 30% of the time.

The sequence derives from a male donor in good health and CMV-seropositive. Specimen: PBMCs.

CDR3 DNA: TGTGCCAGCAGCTCCCCCACGGTGACGGGGAAGGAAGCTTTCTTT. Protein product: CASSSPTVTGKEAFF. This chain uses TRBV6-5 with TRBJ1-1; D not resolved. Germline V gives CDR1 MNHEY, CDR2 SVGAGI. The CDR3 is made up of 15 amino acids. V lost 6 bases to trimming and J lost 8 bases, with 22 bases between them.